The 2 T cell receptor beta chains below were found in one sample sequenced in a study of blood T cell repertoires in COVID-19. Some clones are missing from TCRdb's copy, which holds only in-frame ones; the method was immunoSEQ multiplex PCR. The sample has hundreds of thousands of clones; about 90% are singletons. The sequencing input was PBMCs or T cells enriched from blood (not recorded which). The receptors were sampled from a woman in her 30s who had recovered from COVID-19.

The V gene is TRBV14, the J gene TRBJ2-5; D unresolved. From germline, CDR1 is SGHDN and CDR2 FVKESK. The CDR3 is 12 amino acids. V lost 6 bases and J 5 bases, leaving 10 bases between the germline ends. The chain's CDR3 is CASSWVRETQYF. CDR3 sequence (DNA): TGTGCCAGCAGTTGGGTGCGGGAGACCCAGTACTTC.

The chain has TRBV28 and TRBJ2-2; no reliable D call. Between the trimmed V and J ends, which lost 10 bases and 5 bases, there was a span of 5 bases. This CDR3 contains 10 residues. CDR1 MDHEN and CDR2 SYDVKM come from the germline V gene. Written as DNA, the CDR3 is TGTGCCACCGCGACCGGGGAGCTGTTTTTT. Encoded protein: CATATGELFF.